The 8 T cell receptor beta chains below all came from one sample that was sequenced in a study of cytomegalovirus exposure and HLA in healthy donors. It was with 60 Vbeta and 13 Jbeta primers that the PCR ran. Using immunoSEQ multiplex PCR, the repertoire was profiled, and TCRdb retains in-frame clones only, with some absent. The repertoire shows around 210,000 clones; the top ten hold around 0.95%. Specimen: PBMCs. These TCRs come from a woman in her twenties or thirties in good health and CMV-seropositive.

The chain employs TRBV7-9 and TRBJ2-6, with D hard to call. V was trimmed by 4 bases and J by 2 bases, leaving 12 bases between them. The CDR3 has 16 residues. Germline V gene data show CDR1 as SEHNR and CDR2 as FQNEAQ (reference sequence). CDR3 nucleotides: TGTGCCAGCAGCTCAACCCGTCAGGCTGGGGCCAACGTCCTGACTTTC. Translating gives CASSSTRQAGANVLTF.

The chain joins TRBV7-8 to TRBJ1-2, with D perhaps TRBD1 (6 bases). The CDR3 runs to 14 residues. The V gene's germline CDR1 is SGHVS and CDR2 FQNEAQ. V was cut by 5 bases and J by 2 bases, with 12 bases left in between. CDR3 nucleotides: TGTGCCAGCAGCATCCGGGACAAGAACTATGGCTACACCTTC. As protein: CASSIRDKNYGYTF.

The chain carries TRBV12-5 and TRBJ2-2; TRBD1 matches at 8 bases. Unmatched junction bases numbered 11, after V lost 6 bases and J lost 2 bases. This CDR3 spans 17 amino acids. Germline assignment: CDR1 LGHNT and CDR2 FRNRAP. CDR3 bases: TGTGCTAGTGGGCTTCCAGGGGGCGCAGGTAACACCGGGGAGCTGTTTTTT. It codes for CASGLPGGAGNTGELFF.

This CDR3 is CASSYSAGPIQETQYF. The CDR3 region has the DNA TGTGCCAGCAGTTACTCTGCGGGCCCCATCCAAGAGACCCAGTACTTC. The chain carries TRBV6-5 and TRBJ2-5, with D perhaps TRBD2 (5 bases). This CDR3 contains 16 residues. Deletions cut 0 bases from V and 1 base from J, with 12 bases between. Germline V gene lookup returns CDR1 MNHEY and CDR2 SVGAGI.

This chain uses TRBV7-2 with TRBJ2-7, with TRBD1 identical over 7 bases. The CDR3 is 13 residues long. Germline V CDR1 and CDR2: SGHTA, FQGNSA. The V segment lost 4 bases and the J segment 5 bases; nucleotides outside the gene matches: 5. The CDR3 region is CASSSTGSHEQYF. CDR3 DNA: TGTGCCAGCAGCTCGACAGGGTCCCACGAGCAGTACTTC.

V and J are TRBV28 and TRBJ2-7, with TRBD1 matching over 8 bases. Germline loops: CDR1 MDHEN, CDR2 SYDVKM. This CDR3 has 13 residues. J lost 3 bases, V lost 6 bases, and 4 bases had no gene match. The CDR3 protein is CASSPRGLYEQYF. The CDR3 bases are TGTGCCAGCAGCCCCAGGGGGCTCTACGAGCAGTACTTC. Based on the CDR3 plus reference TRBV28 and TRBJ2-7, the full variable domain is DVKVTQSSRYLVKRTGEKVFLECVQDMDHENMFWYRQDPGLGLRLIYFSYDVKMKEKGDIPEGYSVSREKKERFSLILESASTNQTSMYLCASSPRGLYEQYFGPGTRLTVT.

The rearrangement joins TRBV11-2 to TRBJ2-5; 11 nucleotides align to TRBD2. The CDR3 extends over 15 amino acids. V lost 5 bases and J lost 2; bases outside the gene matches: 4. The germline CDR1 and CDR2 sequences are SGHAT and FQNNGV. CDR3 nucleotide sequence: TGTGCCAGCAGCACTTGGACTAGCGGGCAAGAGACCCAGTACTTC. Residues: CASSTWTSGQETQYF.

The chain joins TRBV6-5 to TRBJ1-4; D perhaps matches TRBD1 (5 bases). The CDR3 has 13 residues. Trimming stripped 6 bases from V and 8 bases from J, with 13 bases between. In germline, CDR1 is MNHEY, CDR2 SVGAGI. The CDR3 coding sequence is TGTGCCAGCAGCCCCTCCCAGGGAGAAAAACTGTTTTTT. Its protein product is CASSPSQGEKLFF.